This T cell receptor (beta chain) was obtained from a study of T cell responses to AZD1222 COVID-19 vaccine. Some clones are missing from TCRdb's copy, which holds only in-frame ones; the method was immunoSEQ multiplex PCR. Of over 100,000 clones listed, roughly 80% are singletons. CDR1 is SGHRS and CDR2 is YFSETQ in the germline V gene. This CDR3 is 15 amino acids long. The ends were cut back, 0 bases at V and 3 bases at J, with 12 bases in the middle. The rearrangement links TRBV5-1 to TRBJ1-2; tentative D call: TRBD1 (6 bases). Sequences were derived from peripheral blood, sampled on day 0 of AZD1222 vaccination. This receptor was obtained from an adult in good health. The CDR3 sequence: CASSLVGGADYGYTF. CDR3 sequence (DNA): TGCGCCAGCAGCTTGGTGGGGGGCGCGGACTATGGCTACACCTTC.